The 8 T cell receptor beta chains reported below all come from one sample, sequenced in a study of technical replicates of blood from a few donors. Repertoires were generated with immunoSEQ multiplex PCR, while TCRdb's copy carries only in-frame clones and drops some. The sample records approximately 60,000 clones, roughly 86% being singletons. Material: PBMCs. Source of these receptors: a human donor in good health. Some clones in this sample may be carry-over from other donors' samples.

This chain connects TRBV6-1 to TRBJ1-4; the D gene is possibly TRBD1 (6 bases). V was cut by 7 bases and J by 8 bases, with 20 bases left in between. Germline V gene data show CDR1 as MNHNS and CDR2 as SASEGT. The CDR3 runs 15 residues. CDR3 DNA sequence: TGTGCCAGCACCCGTGGATTACAGGGAAAGGAAAAACTGTTTTTT. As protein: CASTRGLQGKEKLFF.

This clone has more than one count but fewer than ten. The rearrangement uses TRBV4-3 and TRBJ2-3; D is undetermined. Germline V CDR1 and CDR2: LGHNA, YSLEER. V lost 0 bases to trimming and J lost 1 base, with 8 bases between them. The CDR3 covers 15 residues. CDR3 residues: CASSQERTRTDTQYF. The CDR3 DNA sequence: TGCGCCAGCAGCCAAGAGCGCACCCGCACAGATACGCAGTATTTT.

Here the CDR3 DNA reads TGTGCCAGCTGTTCAGGGTGGTCTTCCAACGTCCTGACTTTC. Residues: CASCSGWSSNVLTF. The chain carries TRBV6-6 and TRBJ2-6; maybe TRBD1 (5 bases). The germline V gene encodes CDR1 MNHNY and CDR2 SVGAGI (reference sequence). This CDR3 is built from 14 residues. V dropped 8 bases and J dropped 8 bases, with 16 bases sitting between them.

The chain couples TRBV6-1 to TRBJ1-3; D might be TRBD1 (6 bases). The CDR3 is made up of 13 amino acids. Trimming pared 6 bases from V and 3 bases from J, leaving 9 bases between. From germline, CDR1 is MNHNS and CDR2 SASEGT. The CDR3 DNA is TGTGCCAGCAGCCAGACAGGTGGAAACACCATATATTTT. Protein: CASSQTGGNTIYF.

The CDR3 region has the DNA TGTGCCAGCAGATCAGGGGCGAGTCAGCCCCAGCATTTT. Protein product: CASRSGASQPQHF. The genes are TRBV6-5 and TRBJ1-5; a possible D gene is TRBD1 (6 bases). The CDR3 extends over 13 amino acids. The germline CDR1 and CDR2 sequences are MNHEY and SVGAGI. The V end lost 6 bases, the J end lost 6 bases, and 12 bases lay between the germline ends.

DNA of the CDR3: TGTGCCAGCAGCTCCCGGGACAGAGGAGAGACCCAGTACTTC. This encodes CASSSRDRGETQYF. The gene calls are TRBV5-4 and TRBJ2-5; 7 bases match TRBD1. CDR1 is SGHNT, CDR2 YYREEE, per germline (reference sequence). The trim removed 3 bases at V and 4 bases at J, leaving 6 bases unmatched. This CDR3 contains 14 residues.

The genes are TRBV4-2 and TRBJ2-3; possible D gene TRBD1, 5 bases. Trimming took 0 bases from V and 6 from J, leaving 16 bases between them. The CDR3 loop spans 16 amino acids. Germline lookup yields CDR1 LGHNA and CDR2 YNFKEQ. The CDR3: CASSQEGPYAPDTQYF. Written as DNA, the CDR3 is TGTGCCAGCAGCCAAGAGGGGCCCTATGCCCCGGATACGCAGTATTTT.

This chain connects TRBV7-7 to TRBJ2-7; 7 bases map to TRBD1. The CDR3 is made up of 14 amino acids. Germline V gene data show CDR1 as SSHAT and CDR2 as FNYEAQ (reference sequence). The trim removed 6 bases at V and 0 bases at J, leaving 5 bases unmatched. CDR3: CASSYRDSSYEQYF. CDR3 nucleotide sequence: TGTGCCAGCAGTTACAGGGACAGCTCCTACGAGCAGTACTTC.